The source of this T cell receptor beta chain is a study of response to subunit inactivated influenza vaccine listed by TCRdb under 2018. With respect to the entire study: The study used deep quantitative T cell receptor repertoire profiling to track responses to a trivalent subunit inactivated influenza vaccine.

This clonotype was picked up a small number of times. The antigen it recognizes is unknown. Base qualities are not recorded, but no much larger clone differs from it by a single base. Here is what the overall study found, with its caveats: According to the authors, only a limited number of new T cells may be recruited by each seasonal influenza vaccination.

Libraries were prepared through RT-PCR. The run used an Illumina HiSeq 2500. Clones were called with MiXCR by TCRdb after fastp trimmed the public reads at Q25, and only in-frame beta chains were retained. All rows with the same CDR3 protein become a single entry with the most common DNA and genes. The sample profile shows roughly 700,000 distinct CDR3 sequences; 11% to 15% of them were found once. Roughly 6.4% of the sample comes from the top ten. CDR1 SGDLS and CDR2 YYNGEE were looked up in the germline V gene. The CDR3 starts with the cysteine, ends with the phenylalanine, and has 13 residues. Only the CDR3 DNA stays, 39 bases, in frame from base 1. The germline ends are 8 bases apart after V is trimmed by 2 bases and J by 4 bases.

The TCR was taken from a man aged 45 to 65 who received an inactivated influenza vaccine. Donor details come from another sample of the same person, matched by shared clones. The rearranged chain carries TRBV9 and TRBJ2-3; the D segment could be TRBD1, given 6 matching bases. The source material was PBMCs from blood, sampled roughly 15 days before vaccination. The nucleotide sequence reads TGTGCCAGCAGCGTCAACAGGGCAGATACGCAGTATTTT. Its amino acids are CASSVNRADTQYF.